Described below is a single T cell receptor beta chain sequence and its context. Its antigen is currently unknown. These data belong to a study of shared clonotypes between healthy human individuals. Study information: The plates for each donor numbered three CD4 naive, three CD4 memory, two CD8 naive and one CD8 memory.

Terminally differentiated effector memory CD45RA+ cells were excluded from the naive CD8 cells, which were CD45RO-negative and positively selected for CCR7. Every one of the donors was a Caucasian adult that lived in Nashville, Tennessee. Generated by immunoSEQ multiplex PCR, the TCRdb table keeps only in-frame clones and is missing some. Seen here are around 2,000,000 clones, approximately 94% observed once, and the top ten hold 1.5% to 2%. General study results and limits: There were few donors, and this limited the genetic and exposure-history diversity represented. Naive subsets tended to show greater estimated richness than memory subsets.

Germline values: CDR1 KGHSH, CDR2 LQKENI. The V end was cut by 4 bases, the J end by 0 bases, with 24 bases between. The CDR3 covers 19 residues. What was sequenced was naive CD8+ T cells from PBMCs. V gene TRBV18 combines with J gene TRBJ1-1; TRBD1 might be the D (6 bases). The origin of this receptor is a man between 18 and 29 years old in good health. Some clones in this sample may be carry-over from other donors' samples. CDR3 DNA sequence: TGTGCCAGCTCACAACTAAGGATAGGTTCAGGACAGTTGAACACTGAAGCTTTCTTT. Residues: CASSQLRIGSGQLNTEAFF.